One sample yielded the 25 T cell receptor beta chains listed below, sequenced in a study of T cell clones after liver transplantation. The table came from immunoSEQ multiplex PCR; TCRdb's copy has only in-frame clones and leaves some out. The repertoire holds 45,000 to 60,000 clones, with less than 85% as singletons. This specimen was CD4+ T cells from blood, taken at the approximately 15-month timepoint. Every receptor here comes from a human patient who received a liver transplant. Some T cells here may be from the graft donor.

The chain couples TRBV7-2 to TRBJ1-1; D unclear. The CDR3 consists of 13 residues. Germline CDR1 is SGHTA and CDR2 is FQGNSA. V lost 5 bases, J lost 2 bases, and 9 bases lay in between. This CDR3 is CASSADINTEAFF. CDR3 bases: TGTGCCAGCAGCGCAGACATCAACACTGAAGCTTTCTTT. Full variable domain (missing parts from reference TRBV7-2 and TRBJ1-1): GAGVSQSPSNKVTEKGKDVELRCDPISGHTALYWYRQSLGQGLEFLIYFQGNSAPDKSGLPSDRFSAERTGGSVSTLTIQRTQQEDSAVYLCASSADINTEAFFGQGTRLTVV.

This chain links TRBV6-6 with TRBJ2-2, with D uncertain. The ends were cut back, 7 bases at V and 7 bases at J, with 7 bases in the middle. Per the germline V gene, CDR1 is MNHNY and CDR2 is SVGAGI (reference sequence). The CDR3 loop spans 11 amino acids. This chain's CDR3 is CASKFGGELFF. The CDR3 bases are TGTGCCAGCAAATTCGGCGGGGAGCTGTTTTTT.

The chain is built from TRBV5-1 and TRBJ1-2, with D hard to call. The CDR3 runs 14 residues. V was clipped by 4 bases and J by 4 bases, with 14 bases between them. CDR1 is SGHRS and CDR2 is YFSETQ in the germline V gene. CDR3 bases: TGCGCCAGCAGCCCCGAGTGGGCAGTCTATGGCTACACCTTC. This gives the protein CASSPEWAVYGYTF.

The chain uses TRBV6-5 and TRBJ2-5; 10 bases agree with TRBD2. The CDR3 is 16 residues long. Germline V gene data show CDR1 as MNHEY and CDR2 as SVGAGI. The trim removed 0 bases at V and 5 bases at J, leaving 6 bases unmatched. In DNA, the CDR3 is TGTGCCAGCAGTTACTCGAGCGGGGGGGCCGCGGAGACCCAGTACTTC. Translation: CASSYSSGGAAETQYF.

The chain has TRBV25-1 and TRBJ2-1; the D call may be TRBD1 or TRBD2 (5 bases each). The CDR3 loop spans 13 amino acids. Germline CDR1 MGHDK, CDR2 SYGVNS. V was shortened by 5 bases and J by 5 bases, with 10 bases between the two germline ends. CDR3 in amino acids: CASSWDRNNEQFF. In DNA form, the CDR3 reads TGTGCCAGCAGTTGGGACCGAAACAATGAGCAGTTCTTC.

This chain connects TRBV7-8 to TRBJ2-1; possibly TRBD2 for D (7 bases). The V gene lost 2 bases and the J gene lost 5 bases, with 16 bases spanning the gap. CDR3 length: 16 amino acids. Per the germline V gene, CDR1 is SGHVS and CDR2 is FQNEAQ. CDR3 coding DNA: TGTGCCAGCAGCTTATTTGAGGGGGGGTTCAACAATGAGCAGTTCTTC. It codes for CASSLFEGGFNNEQFF.

V is TRBV29-1 and J is TRBJ2-5, with unresolved D. Germline CDR1 and CDR2: SQVTM and ANQGSEA. This CDR3 comprises 10 residues. The V and J ends lost 6 bases and 4 bases respectively, with 6 bases between them. The CDR3 bases are TGCAGCGTCAAAATAGAGACCCAGTACTTC. Translating it yields CSVKIETQYF.

This chain joins TRBV6-5 and TRBJ1-2, with D possibly matching TRBD1 (6 bases). Germline CDR1 is MNHEY and CDR2 is SVGAGI. With 0 bases removed from V and 7 bases from J, the gap between germline ends came to 12 bases. The CDR3 is made up of 14 amino acids. CDR3 nucleotide sequence: TGTGCCAGCAGTTACTCCTCAGGGGCGGTTGGCTACACCTTC. It yields the protein CASSYSSGAVGYTF.

The chain joins TRBV7-2 to TRBJ1-2; D unresolved. Trimming took 5 bases from V and 3 from J, leaving 13 bases between them. The germline gives CDR1 SGHTA, CDR2 FQGNSA. The length of the CDR3 is 14 residues. CDR3: CASSPPQDYYGYTF. CDR3 DNA: TGTGCCAGCAGCCCGCCGCAGGACTACTATGGCTACACCTTC.

The chain couples TRBV5-4 to TRBJ2-5; 13 positions agree with TRBD2. The CDR3 is 16 amino acids. V lost 4 bases to trimming and J lost 2 bases; unmatched junction nucleotides: 5. Germline assignment: CDR1 SGHNT and CDR2 YYREEE (reference sequence). CDR3 sequence: CASSPGTSGNQETQYF. The CDR3 DNA reads TGTGCCAGCAGCCCGGGGACTAGCGGGAATCAAGAGACCCAGTACTTC.

The chain uses TRBV28 and TRBJ1-3, with D tentatively TRBD1 (6 bases). The CDR3 has 16 amino acids. V gave up 4 bases and J gave up 0 bases, with 13 bases separating them. The germline V gene has CDR1 MDHEN and CDR2 SYDVKM. CDR3 nucleotides: TGTGCCAGCAGTTCGGGGGGGCTCCCCTCTGGAAACACCATATATTTT. Translated: CASSSGGLPSGNTIYF. Looking up the rest from reference TRBV28 and TRBJ1-3 gives the full variable domain: DVKVTQSSRYLVKRTGEKVFLECVQDMDHENMFWYRQDPGLGLRLIYFSYDVKMKEKGDIPEGYSVSREKKERFSLILESASTNQTSMYLCASSSGGLPSGNTIYFGEGSWLTVV.

This clone was found a few times. The gene calls are TRBV30 and TRBJ2-2, with no clear D. There are 16 residues in the CDR3. The V and J ends lost 2 bases and 0 bases respectively, with 13 bases between them. Germline CDR1 GTSNPN, CDR2 SVGIG (reference sequence). CDR3 nucleotide sequence: TGTGCCTGGAGTAGAACAAGGAGAGCGAACACCGGGGAGCTGTTTTTT. Translating it yields CAWSRTRRANTGELFF.

The V call is TRBV6-1, the J call TRBJ2-3; D is uncertain. CDR1 is MNHNS and CDR2 is SASEGT in the germline V gene. The CDR3 length is 12 residues. The V gene lost 7 bases and the J gene lost 0 bases, with 5 bases spanning the gap. CDR3 sequence: CASTRSTDTQYF. The CDR3 nucleotides are TGTGCCAGCACTCGGAGCACAGATACGCAGTATTTT.

V is TRBV30 and J is TRBJ1-1; D is undetermined. Deletions cut 0 bases from V and 8 bases from J, with 7 bases between. Per the germline V gene, CDR1 is GTSNPN and CDR2 is SVGIG (reference sequence). This CDR3 has 11 residues. CDR3 loop: CAWSVSREAFF. The CDR3 DNA reads TGTGCCTGGAGTGTATCGAGGGAAGCTTTCTTT. Full variable domain (rest looked up from reference TRBV30 and TRBJ1-1): SQTIHQWPATLVQPVGSPLSLECTVEGTSNPNLYWYRQAAGRGLQLLFYSVGIGQISSEVPQNLSASRPQDRQFILSSKKLLLSDSGFYLCAWSVSREAFFGQGTRLTVV.

The rearrangement uses TRBV11-2 and TRBJ1-4, with D unresolved. CDR3 size: 15 residues. Germline V gene lookup returns CDR1 SGHAT and CDR2 FQNNGV. Trimming took 1 base from V and 9 from J, leaving 15 bases between them. The CDR3 DNA is TGTGCCAGCAGCTTAGGAGGTGGGAGCAGACAAAAACTGTTTTTT. Translating gives CASSLGGGSRQKLFF. Complete variable domain (other parts from reference TRBV11-2 and TRBJ1-4): EAGVAQSPRYKIIEKRQSVAFWCNPISGHATLYWYQQILGQGPKLLIQFQNNGVVDDSQLPKDRFSAERLKGVDSTLKIQPAKLEDSAVYLCASSLGGGSRQKLFFGSGTQLSVL.

The chain joins TRBV7-9 to TRBJ2-3; D unresolved. This CDR3 region has 12 residues. Germline-derived CDR1 and CDR2 are SEHNR and FQNEAQ (reference sequence). The V and J ends lost 2 bases and 4 bases respectively, with 4 bases between them. The CDR3 spells CASSLMPDTQYF. CDR3 nucleotide sequence: TGTGCCAGCAGCTTAATGCCAGATACGCAGTATTTT.

The chain uses TRBV5-1 and TRBJ2-2; either TRBD1 or TRBD2 may fit D (5 bases each). In germline, CDR1 is SGHRS, CDR2 YFSETQ. V was trimmed by 4 bases and J by 6 bases, leaving 16 bases between them. The CDR3 is 15 residues long. Written as DNA, the CDR3 is TGCGCCAGCAGCATCCGGGACGGAGCAGCCGGGGAGCTGTTTTTT. Encoded protein: CASSIRDGAAGELFF.

The gene calls are TRBV5-1 and TRBJ2-7; tentatively, D is TRBD1 (5 bases). The V end lost 0 bases, the J end lost 2 bases, and 9 bases lay between the germline ends. This CDR3 has 14 amino acids. Germline CDR1 SGHRS, CDR2 YFSETQ. In DNA, the CDR3 is TGCGCCAGCAGCTTGGATCAGGGCGCCTACGAGCAGTACTTC. It translates to CASSLDQGAYEQYF.

In its sample, this clone was seen once. V gene TRBV9 combines with J gene TRBJ2-5, with 8 bases that match TRBD1. V dropped 4 bases and J dropped 2; count of bases not matched to a gene: 4. This CDR3 comprises 14 residues. Germline loops: CDR1 SGDLS, CDR2 YYNGEE. The CDR3: CASSRTGFQETQYF. Here the CDR3 DNA reads TGTGCCAGCAGCCGGACAGGGTTTCAAGAGACCCAGTACTTC.

This clone came up a few times. The chain joins TRBV5-5 to TRBJ2-6; D may be TRBD1 or TRBD2 (5 bases each). V lost 0 bases and J lost 2, with 18 bases in between. CDR1 and CDR2 (germline): SGHKS, YYEKEE (reference sequence). This CDR3 has 19 residues. The CDR3 is CASSLAGAGLPPGANVLTF. DNA of the CDR3: TGTGCCAGCAGCTTGGCCGGGGCAGGACTCCCCCCTGGGGCCAACGTCCTGACTTTC.

This clone appeared once. The chain uses TRBV2 and TRBJ2-1; 10 positions agree with TRBD2. CDR3 length equals 21 residues. CDR1 and CDR2 from the germline V gene are SNHLY and FYNNEI. V lost 2 bases and J lost 0; bases outside the gene matches: 16. The CDR3 sequence is CASSEPSNPGLALSSYNEQFF. Here the CDR3 DNA reads TGTGCCAGCAGTGAACCATCTAACCCGGGACTAGCGTTGAGCTCCTACAATGAGCAGTTCTTC.

This rearrangement joins TRBV11-2 to TRBJ2-5; possible D gene TRBD1, 5 bases. V was cut by 4 bases and J by 1 base, with 7 bases left in between. Germline CDR1 and CDR2: SGHAT and FQNNGV. The CDR3 covers 13 residues. CDR3 loop: CASSSGFQETQYF. The CDR3 DNA follows: TGTGCCAGCAGCTCAGGGTTCCAAGAGACCCAGTACTTC.

This clone was seen only once. The V call is TRBV10-3, the J call TRBJ2-3; 9 nucleotides agree with TRBD2. The germline gives CDR1 ENHRY, CDR2 SYGVKD. V shed 2 bases, J shed 2 bases, and the junction held 5 bases outside the gene matches. This CDR3 contains 16 residues. The CDR3 DNA sequence: TGTGCCATCAGTGAGAAAAGCGGGGGGATCACAGATACGCAGTATTTT. As protein: CAISEKSGGITDTQYF.

J is TRBJ1-1 and V is TRBV5-8, with TRBD1 identical over 10 bases. Per the germline V gene, CDR1 is SGHTS and CDR2 is YDEGEE. V dropped 0 bases and J dropped 4; count of bases not matched to a gene: 3. This CDR3 comprises 15 residues. CDR3 region: CASSLGDRGGTEAFF. The CDR3 coding sequence is TGTGCCAGCAGCTTGGGGGACAGGGGAGGCACTGAAGCTTTCTTT. Using reference TRBV5-8 and TRBJ1-1 for the parts outside the CDR3, the full variable domain is EAGVTQSPTHLIKTRGQQATLRCSPISGHTSVYWYQQALGLGLQFLLWYDEGEERNRGNFPPRFSGRQFPNYSSELNVNALELEDSALYLCASSLGDRGGTEAFFGQGTRLTVV.

This chain joins TRBV6-1 and TRBJ2-1, with no clear D. The germline V gene has CDR1 MNHNS and CDR2 SASEGT. The V and J ends lost 1 base and 9 bases respectively, with 10 bases between them. The CDR3 runs to 13 residues. The CDR3 loop reads CASSEVGFGEQFF. CDR3 DNA: TGTGCCAGCAGTGAAGTCGGATTCGGTGAGCAGTTCTTC.